The source of this T cell receptor (beta chain) is a study of PD-1 blockade in classical Hodgkin lymphoma. Each and every patient relapsed after autologous stem cell transplantation, and patients got differing brentuximab vedotin exposure. This CDR3 spans 11 amino acids. Per germline, CDR1 MNHEY and CDR2 SMNVEV (reference sequence). V lost 6 bases, J lost 5 bases, and 8 bases lay in between. The assay was immunoSEQ multiplex PCR, and TCRdb's table has in-frame clones only and misses some. The sample includes around 150,000 clones, under 85% of them seen just once. This clone was observed a handful of times. Its specificity is not known. Study-wide points: Patients who responded completely had about the same baseline diversity as newly diagnosed patients.

The chain has TRBV27 and TRBJ2-7; D gene ambiguous. The specimen comprised peripheral blood mononuclear cells (PBMCs), sampled before the second cycle of nivolumab. This TCR was recovered from a human donor with classical Hodgkin lymphoma. In DNA, the CDR3 is TGTGCCAGCAGCCGCCTGAACGAGCAGTACTTC. It codes for CASSRLNEQYF.